The 3 T cell receptor beta chains below come from one sample, sequenced in a study of Ad26.COV2.S vaccination and SARS-CoV-2 variants. Treatment in this sample: some 19 received Ad26.COV2.S at low or high dose, single or two shots; about five received placebo; per-sample allocation not given. At day 63 after the first vaccine or placebo injection, samples were drawn. The protocol was immunoSEQ multiplex PCR, while the TCRdb copy is restricted to in-frame clones and leaves out a portion. The table records 200,000 to 300,000 clones, approximately 88% of them present only once. The sample here was peripheral blood, taken in a trial of Ad26.COV2.S vaccine versus placebo. The receptors derive from a person aged 18-60 years who received the Ad26.COV2.S COVID-19 vaccine or a placebo.

The chain recombines TRBV29-1 with TRBJ2-1; D is unresolved. CDR3 length: 12 residues. Per the germline V gene, CDR1 is SQVTM and CDR2 is ANQGSEA. Trimming shortened V by 7 bases and J by 4 bases, and 11 bases separated the two germline ends. This chain's CDR3 is CSGDPLYNEQFF. The CDR3 bases are TGCAGCGGGGATCCCCTTTACAATGAGCAGTTCTTC.

V gene TRBV5-1 combines with J gene TRBJ2-1, with D maybe TRBD2 (6 bases). CDR1 and CDR2 (germline): SGHRS, YFSETQ. Trimming stripped 0 bases from V and 5 bases from J, with 15 bases between. This CDR3 has 16 amino acids. This CDR3 reads CASSLAGRTLHNEQFF. Here the CDR3 DNA reads TGCGCCAGCAGCTTGGCGGGGAGGACCTTACACAATGAGCAGTTCTTC. Together with reference TRBV5-1 and TRBJ2-1, the CDR3 gives the full variable domain: KAGVTQTPRYLIKTRGQQVTLSCSPISGHRSVSWYQQTPGQGLQFLFEYFSETQRNKGNFPGRFSGRQFSNSRSEMNVSTLELGDSALYLCASSLAGRTLHNEQFFGPGTRLTVL.

This chain uses TRBV7-3 with TRBJ2-1; 11 bases line up with TRBD1. The CDR3 is made up of 15 amino acids. Germline values: CDR1 SGHTA, CDR2 FQGTGA. V shed 3 bases, J shed 6 bases, and the junction held 4 bases outside the gene matches. The CDR3 coding sequence is TGTGCCAGCAGCTTGGACAGGGGGCTTATCAATGAGCAGTTCTTC. Protein sequence: CASSLDRGLINEQFF.